This TCR beta chain was identified during a study of T cell responses to AZD1222 COVID-19 vaccine. The protocol was immunoSEQ multiplex PCR, while the TCRdb copy is restricted to in-frame clones and leaves out a portion. Seen here are more than 95,000 clones, roughly 90% observed once, and the top ten hold around 7%. The CDR3 has 11 amino acids. The V end was cut by 6 bases, the J end by 5 bases, with 7 bases between. CDR1 is MDHEN, CDR2 SYDVKM, per germline. The specimen comprised peripheral blood, sampled on day 0 of AZD1222 vaccination. The sequence came from an adult in good health. The gene calls are TRBV28 and TRBJ1-2; the D is unclear. This chain's CDR3 is CASRENYGYTF. CDR3 nucleotides: TGTGCCAGCAGGGAAAATTATGGCTACACCTTC.